This is a list of T cell receptor beta chains from one sample in a study of beta chain features in type 1 diabetes. Profiling relied on immunoSEQ multiplex PCR, and the TCRdb table lists in-frame clones only, not all of them. The table lists some 250,000 clones, around a quarter of them singletons. Sequencing used central memory CD4+ T cells from blood. These receptors were taken from a man between 25 and 39 years old in good health. CDR3s include the opening cysteine and the closing phenylalanine or tryptophan. The order of the fields is D gene, J gene, clone size, V gene, CDR3 protein, CDR3 DNA. A D gene is named only where the DNA matches it firmly. Only part of the rows carry a size: once, few, many, or a class if the clone is expanded.

D: -
J: TRBJ2-7
size: -
V: TRBV19
CDR3: CASSPYGGTYEQYF
DNA: TGTGCCAGTAGTCCCTATGGAGGGACCTACGAGCAGTACTTC

D: -
J: TRBJ2-4
size: -
V: TRBV5-6
CDR3: CASSLWGSSIQNIQYF
DNA: TGTGCCAGCAGCTTGTGGGGCAGCTCTATTCAAAACATTCAGTACTTC

D: TRBD1
J: TRBJ1-2
size: -
V: TRBV4-1
CDR3: CASSTHPTGEGYTF
DNA: TGCGCCAGCAGCACCCACCCGACAGGGGAAGGCTACACCTTC

D: -
J: TRBJ1-5
size: -
V: TRBV13
CDR3: CASSLQYQPQHF
DNA: TGTGCCAGCAGCTTACAGTATCAGCCCCAGCATTTT

D: -
J: TRBJ2-7
size: -
V: TRBV28
CDR3: CASSFESSYEQYF
DNA: TGTGCCAGCAGCTTTGAAAGCTCCTACGAGCAGTACTTC

D: TRBD1
J: TRBJ1-2
size: -
V: TRBV7-9
CDR3: CASSLRDRDSRGYTF
DNA: TGTGCCAGCAGCCTAAGGGACAGAGACTCGCGCGGCTACACCTTC

D: -
J: TRBJ2-5
size: -
V: TRBV5-6
CDR3: CASSAGWETQYF
DNA: TGTGCCAGCAGCGCCGGTTGGGAGACCCAGTACTTC

D: TRBD2
J: TRBJ2-3
size: few
V: TRBV18
CDR3: CASSPPRQGGTDTQYF
DNA: TGTGCCAGCTCACCACCCCGGCAGGGAGGGACAGATACGCAGTATTTT

D: -
J: TRBJ1-5
size: -
V: TRBV15
CDR3: CATARQDQPQHF
DNA: TGTGCCACCGCGCGTCAGGATCAGCCCCAGCATTTT

D: TRBD1
J: TRBJ2-6
size: many
V: TRBV28
CDR3: CATGTASSGANVLTF
DNA: TGTGCCACCGGGACAGCCAGCTCTGGGGCCAACGTCCTGACTTTC

D: -
J: TRBJ1-5
size: -
V: TRBV2
CDR3: CASSPQGQPQHF
DNA: TGTGCCAGCAGTCCGCAGGGGCAGCCCCAGCATTTT

D: -
J: TRBJ2-5
size: -
V: TRBV2
CDR3: CASSEGGFETQYF
DNA: TGTGCCAGCAGTGAAGGAGGGTTCGAGACCCAGTACTTC

D: TRBD2
J: TRBJ2-7
size: few
V: TRBV29-1
CDR3: CSVGTSLSSYEQYF
DNA: TGCAGCGTTGGGACTAGTTTAAGCTCCTACGAGCAGTACTTC

D: -
J: TRBJ2-1
size: once
V: TRBV4-3
CDR3: CASSQDSARSYNEQFF
DNA: TGCGCCAGCAGCCAAGATTCTGCGAGATCCTACAATGAGCAGTTCTTC

D: -
J: TRBJ1-1
size: few
V: TRBV19
CDR3: CASSISGSANTEAFF
DNA: TGTGCCAGTAGTATATCTGGGTCGGCTAACACTGAAGCTTTCTTT

D: TRBD2
J: TRBJ2-1
size: -
V: TRBV29-1
CDR3: CSVGLAGARSYNEQFF
DNA: TGCAGCGTGGGACTAGCGGGAGCCCGCTCCTACAATGAGCAGTTCTTC

D: TRBD2
J: TRBJ2-5
size: few
V: TRBV9
CDR3: CASSLNPAGVETQYF
DNA: TGTGCCAGCAGCCTCAACCCAGCGGGGGTGGAGACCCAGTACTTC

D: -
J: TRBJ2-5
size: few
V: TRBV18
CDR3: CASSPRTVQETQYF
DNA: TGTGCCAGCTCACCTAGGACAGTCCAAGAGACCCAGTACTTC

D: TRBD1
J: TRBJ1-2
size: -
V: TRBV5-4
CDR3: CASSSGQLHGYTF
DNA: TGTGCCAGCAGCTCGGGACAGCTCCATGGCTACACCTTC

D: TRBD1
J: TRBJ2-3
size: few
V: TRBV30
CDR3: CAWGYRGRTDTQYF
DNA: TGTGCCTGGGGGTACAGGGGGCGAACAGATACGCAGTATTTT

D: TRBD1
J: TRBJ1-4
size: many
V: TRBV18
CDR3: CASSPPGQGAGEKLFF
DNA: TGTGCCAGCTCACCCCCGGGACAGGGGGCAGGTGAAAAACTGTTTTTT

D: TRBD1
J: TRBJ2-3
size: few
V: TRBV5-1
CDR3: CASYQGDRITTDTQYF
DNA: TGCGCCAGCTACCAGGGGGACAGGATAACAACAGATACGCAGTATTTT

D: -
J: TRBJ1-5
size: few
V: TRBV28
CDR3: CASSLADTGLNQPQHF
DNA: TGTGCCAGCAGTTTAGCGGACACCGGCCTCAATCAGCCCCAGCATTTT

D: -
J: TRBJ2-7
size: few
V: TRBV9
CDR3: CASSSDPAYEQYF
DNA: TGTGCCAGCAGTTCTGATCCCGCCTACGAGCAGTACTTC

D: -
J: TRBJ2-7
size: -
V: TRBV7-2
CDR3: CASSFQPGGSYEQYF
DNA: TGTGCCAGCAGCTTCCAACCAGGGGGGTCCTACGAGCAGTACTTC

D: -
J: TRBJ2-1
size: many
V: TRBV14
CDR3: CASSRTDSYNEQFF
DNA: TGTGCCAGCAGCCGGACGGACAGCTACAATGAGCAGTTCTTC

D: TRBD1
J: TRBJ2-3
size: -
V: TRBV7-9
CDR3: CASSSRTGAGTDTQYF
DNA: TGTGCCAGCAGCTCGCGAACAGGGGCCGGCACAGATACGCAGTATTTT

D: -
J: TRBJ2-7
size: -
V: TRBV7-2
CDR3: CASSSTGSGYEQYF
DNA: TGTGCCAGCAGCTCTACAGGGAGCGGGTACGAGCAGTACTTC

D: TRBD1
J: TRBJ2-2
size: few
V: TRBV18
CDR3: CASSLGTGVNTGELFF
DNA: TGTGCCAGCTCACTCGGGACAGGGGTGAACACCGGGGAGCTGTTTTTT

D: TRBD1
J: TRBJ2-1
size: few
V: TRBV18
CDR3: CASSPGTGDNEQFF
DNA: TGTGCCAGCTCACCCGGGACAGGGGACAATGAGCAGTTCTTC

D: -
J: TRBJ1-1
size: -
V: TRBV20-1
CDR3: CSASGNTEAFF
DNA: TGCAGTGCTAGCGGGAACACTGAAGCTTTCTTT